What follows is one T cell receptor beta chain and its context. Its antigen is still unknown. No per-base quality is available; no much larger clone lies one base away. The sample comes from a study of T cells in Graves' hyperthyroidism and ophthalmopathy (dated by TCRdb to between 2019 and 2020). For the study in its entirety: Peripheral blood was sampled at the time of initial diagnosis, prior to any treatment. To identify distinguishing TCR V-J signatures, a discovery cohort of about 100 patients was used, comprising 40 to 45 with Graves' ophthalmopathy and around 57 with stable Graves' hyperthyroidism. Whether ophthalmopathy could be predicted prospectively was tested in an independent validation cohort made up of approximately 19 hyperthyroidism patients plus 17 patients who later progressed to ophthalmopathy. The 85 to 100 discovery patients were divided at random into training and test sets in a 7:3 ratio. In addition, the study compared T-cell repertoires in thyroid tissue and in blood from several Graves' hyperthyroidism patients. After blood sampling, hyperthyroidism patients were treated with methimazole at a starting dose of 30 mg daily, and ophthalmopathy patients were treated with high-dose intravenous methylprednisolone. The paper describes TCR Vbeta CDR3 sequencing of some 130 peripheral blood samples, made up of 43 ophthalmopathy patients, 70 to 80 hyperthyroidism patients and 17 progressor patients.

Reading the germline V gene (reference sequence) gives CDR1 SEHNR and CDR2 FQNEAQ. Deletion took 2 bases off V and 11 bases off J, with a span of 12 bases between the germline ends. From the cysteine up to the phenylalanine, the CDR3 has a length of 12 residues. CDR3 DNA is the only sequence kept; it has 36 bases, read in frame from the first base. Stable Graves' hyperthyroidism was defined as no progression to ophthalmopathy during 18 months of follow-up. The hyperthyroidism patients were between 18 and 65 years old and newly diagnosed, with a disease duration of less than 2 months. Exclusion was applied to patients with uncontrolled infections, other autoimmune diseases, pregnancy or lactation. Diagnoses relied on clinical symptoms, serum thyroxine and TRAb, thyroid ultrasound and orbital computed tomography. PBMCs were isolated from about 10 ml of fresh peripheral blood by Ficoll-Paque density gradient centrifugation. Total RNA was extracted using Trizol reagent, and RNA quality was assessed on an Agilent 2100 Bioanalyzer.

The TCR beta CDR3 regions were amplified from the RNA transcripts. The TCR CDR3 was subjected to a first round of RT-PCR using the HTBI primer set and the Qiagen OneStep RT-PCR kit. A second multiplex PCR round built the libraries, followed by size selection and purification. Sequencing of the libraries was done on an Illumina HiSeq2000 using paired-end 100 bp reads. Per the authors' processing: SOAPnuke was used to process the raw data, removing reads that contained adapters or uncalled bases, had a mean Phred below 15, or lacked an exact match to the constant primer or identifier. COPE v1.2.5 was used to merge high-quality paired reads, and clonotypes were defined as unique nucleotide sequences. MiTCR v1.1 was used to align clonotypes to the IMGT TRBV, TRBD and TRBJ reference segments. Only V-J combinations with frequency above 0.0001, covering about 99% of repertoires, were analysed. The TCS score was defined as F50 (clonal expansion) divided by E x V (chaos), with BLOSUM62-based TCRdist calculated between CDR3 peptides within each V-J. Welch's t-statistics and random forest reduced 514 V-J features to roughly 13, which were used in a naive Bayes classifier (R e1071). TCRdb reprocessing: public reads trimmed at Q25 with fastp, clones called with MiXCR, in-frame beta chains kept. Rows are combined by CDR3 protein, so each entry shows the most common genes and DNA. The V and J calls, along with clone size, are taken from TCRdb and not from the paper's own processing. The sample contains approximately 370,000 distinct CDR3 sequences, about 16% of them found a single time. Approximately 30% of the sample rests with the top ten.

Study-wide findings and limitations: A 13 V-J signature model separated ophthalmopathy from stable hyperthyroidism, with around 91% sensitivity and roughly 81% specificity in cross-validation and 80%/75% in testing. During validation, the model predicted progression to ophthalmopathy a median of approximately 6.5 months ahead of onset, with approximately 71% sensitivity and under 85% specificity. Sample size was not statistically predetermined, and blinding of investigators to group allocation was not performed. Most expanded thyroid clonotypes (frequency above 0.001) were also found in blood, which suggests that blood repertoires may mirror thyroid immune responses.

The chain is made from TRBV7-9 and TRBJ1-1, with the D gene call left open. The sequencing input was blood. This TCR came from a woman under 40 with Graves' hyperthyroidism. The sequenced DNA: TGTGCCAGCAGCTTACCGGTTGCGAGTGCTTTCTTT. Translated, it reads CASSLPVASAFF.